The 25 T cell receptor beta chains listed next were all sequenced from one sample in a study of OX40 agonist ivuxolimab in advanced cancers. Clones were sequenced by immunoSEQ multiplex PCR, and TCRdb holds only the in-frame ones, with some missing. The sample holds about 20,000 clones, less than 85% seen once. The sample in question was CD4+ or CD8+ T cells sorted from blood, obtained in a trial of the OX40 agonist ivuxolimab. The source of these receptors is an adult with an advanced solid tumor such as melanoma, head and neck, liver or kidney cancer.

The V gene is TRBV23-1, the J gene TRBJ2-3; D may be TRBD2 (5 bases). TRBV23-1 is an ORF; its function is uncertain. The CDR3 extends over 15 amino acids. Trimming took 4 bases from V and 8 from J, leaving 19 bases between them. The CDR3 bases are TGCGCCAGCAGTCGATACGAGGGATGCAAGGGTACGCAGTATTTT. As protein: CASSRYEGCKGTQYF.

In DNA form, the CDR3 reads TGCGCCAGCAGCATCGGACGGAGCATAACCTACGAGCAGTACTTC. Residues: CASSIGRSITYEQYF. The chain recombines TRBV5-1 with TRBJ2-7, with D uncertain. Germline V CDR1 and CDR2: SGHRS, YFSETQ. Trimming stripped 4 bases from V and 2 bases from J, with 16 bases between. This CDR3 comprises 15 residues.

The chain recombines TRBV5-4 with TRBJ1-1, with unresolved D. CDR3 length: 17 amino acids. Germline CDR1 and CDR2: SGHNT and YYREEE (reference sequence). The V end lost 2 bases, the J end lost 0 bases, and 17 bases lay between the germline ends. The CDR3 DNA is TGTGCCAGCAGCTTTATTGGTCTCGAATATTTGAACACTGAAGCTTTCTTT. Amino acids: CASSFIGLEYLNTEAFF.

The genes are TRBV2 and TRBJ2-5; weak D call: TRBD1 (7 bases). The CDR3 is 15 amino acids. Germline V CDR1 and CDR2: SNHLY, FYNNEI. V was clipped by 6 bases and J by 11 bases, with 25 bases between them. The CDR3 loop is CASSPVQGDLIEQYF. CDR3 sequence (DNA): TGTGCCAGCAGCCCCGTCCAGGGGGACTTAATAGAGCAGTACTTC.

This clone was counted a single time. The chain employs TRBV5-4 and TRBJ2-2, with D unresolved. Germline V gene data show CDR1 as SGHNT and CDR2 as YYREEE (reference sequence). V was shortened by 4 bases and J by 1 base, with 8 bases between the two germline ends. The CDR3 contains 14 residues. The CDR3 coding sequence is TGTGCCAGCAGCACCGACCAGAACACCGGGGAGCTGTTTTTT. Protein product: CASSTDQNTGELFF.

This chain connects TRBV9 to TRBJ2-1; TRBD2 agrees at 7 bases. This CDR3 is 15 amino acids long. Germline V gene data show CDR1 as SGDLS and CDR2 as YYNGEE. Trimming cost V 2 bases and J 5 bases; bases outside gene matches: 7. The CDR3 nucleotides read TGTGCCAGCAGCGTTGGACTAGGACTCGACAATGAGCAGTTCTTC. Amino acid sequence: CASSVGLGLDNEQFF.

The V call is TRBV7-2, the J call TRBJ1-2, with TRBD1 as a possible D gene (5 bases). Between the trimmed V and J ends, which lost 6 bases and 8 bases, there was a span of 16 bases. The V gene's germline CDR1 is SGHTA and CDR2 FQGNSA. The CDR3 runs 13 residues. The CDR3 spells CASSDGALLGYTF. DNA for the CDR3: TGTGCCAGCAGTGACGGGGCTTTGTTAGGCTACACCTTC.

The rearrangement links TRBV4-3 to TRBJ2-3; D is perhaps TRBD1 (5 bases). This CDR3 spans 14 amino acids. CDR1 is LGHNA, CDR2 YSLEER, per germline. The germline V and J ends were trimmed by 2 bases and 4 bases, with 10 bases remaining between them. CDR3 amino acids: CASSQSQGSDTQYF. The DNA of the CDR3 is TGCGCCAGCAGCCAAAGCCAGGGATCAGATACGCAGTATTTT.

The genes are TRBV10-3 and TRBJ2-7; D is possibly TRBD1 (5 bases). The CDR3 runs 12 residues. The V gene's germline CDR1 is ENHRY and CDR2 SYGVKD. V lost 2 bases to trimming and J lost 3 bases, with 5 bases between them. The CDR3 here is CAISEQGYEQYF. CDR3 bases: TGTGCCATCAGTGAGCAGGGCTACGAGCAGTACTTC.

This clone showed up just a few times. The V call is TRBV4-3, the J call TRBJ2-7; weak D call: TRBD1 (6 bases). The germline V gene has CDR1 LGHNA and CDR2 YSLEER. CDR3 length: 16 residues. The ends were cut back, 4 bases at V and 3 bases at J, with 19 bases in the middle. For the CDR3, the DNA is TGCGCCAGCAGCCCGTCTCGAGGAGCAGGGGACTACGAGCAGTACTTC. Its translation: CASSPSRGAGDYEQYF.

This chain uses TRBV7-2 with TRBJ2-7; no definite D call. V was shortened by 1 base and J by 3 bases, with 10 bases between the two germline ends. Germline values: CDR1 SGHTA, CDR2 FQGNSA. This CDR3 region has 14 residues. CDR3 in DNA: TGTGCCAGCAGCTTAGTATTGGAAAACTACGAGCAGTACTTC. This translates into CASSLVLENYEQYF. Based on the CDR3 plus reference TRBV7-2 and TRBJ2-7, the full variable domain is GAGVSQSPSNKVTEKGKDVELRCDPISGHTALYWYRQSLGQGLEFLIYFQGNSAPDKSGLPSDRFSAERTGGSVSTLTIQRTQQEDSAVYLCASSLVLENYEQYFGPGTRLTVT.

This clone was seen only a few times. V usage is TRBV7-2 and J usage is TRBJ2-7, with 9 bases that match TRBD1. The junction had 5 bases not matched to a gene; V was cut back by 3 bases and J by 5 bases. The CDR3 covers 14 residues. CDR1 and CDR2 (germline): SGHTA, FQGNSA. CDR3 sequence reads: CASSFGTGIHEQYF. The CDR3, as DNA: TGTGCCAGCAGCTTCGGGACAGGGATCCACGAGCAGTACTTC.

The rearrangement joins TRBV2 to TRBJ2-1; 10 bases match TRBD2. V was clipped by 5 bases and J by 1 base; unmatched bases: 2. This CDR3 contains 15 residues. Germline V gene sequence: CDR1 SNHLY, CDR2 FYNNEI. CDR3: CASSSSGGSYNEQFF. Written as DNA, the CDR3 is TGTGCCAGCAGTAGTAGCGGGGGGTCCTACAATGAGCAGTTCTTC.

The V gene is TRBV5-4, the J gene TRBJ2-7; 10 bases are a match to TRBD1. The CDR3 is 14 amino acids. Trimming at V came to 3 bases and at J to 4 bases, leaving 4 bases not matched to a gene. Germline loops: CDR1 SGHNT, CDR2 YYREEE (reference sequence). The CDR3 here is CASSSGTGVYEQYF. The CDR3 region has the DNA TGTGCCAGCAGCTCAGGGACAGGGGTTTACGAGCAGTACTTC.

The rearrangement joins TRBV10-1 to TRBJ2-3; 8 bases are a match to TRBD2. Germline CDR1 WNHNN, CDR2 SYGVQD (reference sequence). The CDR3 is 15 residues long. Trimming at V came to 0 bases and at J to 6 bases, leaving 5 bases not matched to a gene. The CDR3 loop reads CASSESAGVGDTQYF. As DNA, the CDR3 is TGCGCCAGCAGTGAGTCAGCGGGAGTAGGGGATACGCAGTATTTT.

This CDR3 reads CASSLSNEQFF. DNA for the CDR3: TGTGCTAGTAGCCTAAGCAATGAGCAGTTCTTC. The rearrangement links TRBV12-5 to TRBJ2-1; D not resolved. CDR3 length: 11 residues. CDR1 is LGHNT and CDR2 is FRNRAP in the germline V gene. Between the trimmed V and J ends, which lost 8 bases and 6 bases, there was a span of 8 bases.

This chain uses TRBV7-3 with TRBJ2-3; 9 positions agree with TRBD2. After removal of 5 bases from V and 5 bases from J, the junction contained 8 bases not matched to a gene. CDR1 is SGHTA, CDR2 FQGTGA, per germline. The CDR3 loop spans 15 amino acids. CDR3 nucleotide sequence: TGTGCCAGCAGCACACTATTAGCGGGAGAAGATACGCAGTATTTT. This codes for CASSTLLAGEDTQYF.

CDR3: CASSTPGQAPNTGELFF. The CDR3 coding sequence is TGTGCCAGCTCTACTCCGGGACAGGCCCCGAACACCGGGGAGCTGTTTTTT. The chain combines TRBV9 with TRBJ2-2; 8 bases agree with TRBD1. Trimming took 7 bases from V and 0 from J; bases not matched to a gene: 11. The CDR3 has 17 residues. From germline, CDR1 is SGDLS and CDR2 YYNGEE.

The chain joins TRBV7-9 to TRBJ2-7; D is unclear. There are 11 residues in the CDR3. Germline CDR1 SEHNR, CDR2 FQNEAQ (reference sequence). The V end was cut by 5 bases, the J end by 3 bases, with 5 bases between. Here the CDR3 DNA reads TGTGCCAGCAGCGAGAGCTACGAGCAGTACTTC. The encoded protein is CASSESYEQYF. Based on the CDR3 plus reference TRBV7-9 and TRBJ2-7, the full variable domain is DTGVSQNPRHKITKRGQNVTFRCDPISEHNRLYWYRQTLGQGPEFLTYFQNEAQLEKSRLLSDRFSAERPKGSFSTLEIQRTEQGDSAMYLCASSESYEQYFGPGTRLTVT.

This clone has a single count. V gene TRBV6-6 combines with J gene TRBJ2-7, with TRBD1 identical over 10 bases. This CDR3 region has 16 residues. From germline, CDR1 is MNHNY and CDR2 SVGAGI (reference sequence). The trim removed 2 bases at V and 4 bases at J, leaving 8 bases unmatched. The CDR3 protein is CASSYLQGQGNYEQYF. Here the CDR3 DNA reads TGTGCCAGCAGTTACCTACAGGGACAGGGGAATTACGAGCAGTACTTC.

V and J are TRBV14 and TRBJ1-1, with D unresolved. Germline V lookup: CDR1 SGHDN, CDR2 FVKESK. V gave up 1 base and J gave up 10 bases, with 7 bases separating them. There are 11 residues in the CDR3. In nucleotides, the CDR3 is TGTGCCAGCAGCCAAGGGCTTAGAGCTTTCTTT. This gives the protein CASSQGLRAFF. Filled out from reference TRBV14 and TRBJ1-1, the complete variable domain reads EAGVTQFPSHSVIEKGQTVTLRCDPISGHDNLYWYRRVMGKEIKFLLHFVKESKQDESGMPNNRFLAERTGGTYSTLKVQPAELEDSGVYFCASSQGLRAFFGQGTRLTVV.

The rearrangement uses TRBV4-1 and TRBJ2-7; D is undetermined. The CDR3 is made up of 14 amino acids. The V gene lost 7 bases and the J gene lost 2 bases, with 15 bases spanning the gap. Germline CDR1 and CDR2: MGHRA and YSYEKL. This CDR3 is CASTPVYGTYEQYF. The CDR3 DNA follows: TGCGCCAGCACCCCCGTGTACGGAACCTACGAGCAGTACTTC.

This clone was detected only once. The chain links TRBV19 to TRBJ2-7; 10 bases map to TRBD2. The CDR3 length is 17 residues. V shed 5 bases and J 4 bases; nucleotides not matched to a gene: 14. Germline V gene lookup returns CDR1 LNHDA and CDR2 SQIVND (reference sequence). CDR3 bases: TGTGCCAGTAGTGAGCCTCCCGGGCTAGCGGGAGTATACGAGCAGTACTTC. Encoded protein: CASSEPPGLAGVYEQYF.

The V gene is TRBV7-3, the J gene TRBJ2-5; TRBD1 might be the D (7 bases). Germline CDR1 reads SGHTA; CDR2 reads FQGTGA. V lost 2 bases and J lost 4, with 23 bases in between. This CDR3 is 18 amino acids long. The DNA for the CDR3 is TGTGCCAGCAGCTTAGGGCAGGGGGGTTCCTCGGCGCTAGAGACCCAGTACTTC. Encoded protein: CASSLGQGGSSALETQYF.

The V gene is TRBV11-2, the J gene TRBJ2-7, with D perhaps matching TRBD1 (5 bases). Between the trimmed V and J ends, which lost 3 bases and 5 bases, there was a span of 8 bases. The length of the CDR3 is 12 residues. CDR1 is SGHAT, CDR2 FQNNGV, per germline. As DNA, the CDR3 is TGTGCCAGCAGCTTCCAGGGTCACGAGCAGTACTTC. Its protein product is CASSFQGHEQYF.